A selection of T cell receptor beta chains follows, all from one sample in a study of shared clonotypes between healthy human individuals. The table came from immunoSEQ multiplex PCR; TCRdb's copy has only in-frame clones and leaves some out. The sample contains about 2.2 million clones, around 93% of which appear only once. The sequenced material came from naive CD8+ T cells from PBMCs. The receptors were sampled from a man aged 18 to 29 in good health. Some clones in this sample may be carry-over from other donors' samples. The CDR3 runs from the conserved cysteine through the conserved F or W. D genes are given only for firm matches.

j_gene | d_gene | v_gene | CDR3aa
TRBJ1-2 | TRBD1 | TRBV15 | CATSPKQGYGYTF
TRBJ2-7 | . | TRBV30 | CAWSVSTKSLEQYF
TRBJ2-5 | . | TRBV28 | CASSPDPRGAEYQETQYF
TRBJ2-3 | . | TRBV14 | CASSTIRRDTQYF
TRBJ2-3 | TRBD2 | TRBV4-2 | CASSPGLASDTQYF
TRBJ2-1 | . | TRBV7-3 | CASSPGRNPRNEQFF
TRBJ2-2 | . | TRBV18 | CASSPPDSQNTGELFF
TRBJ2-7 | . | TRBV30 | CACREKASYEQYF
TRBJ2-5 | TRBD1 | TRBV12-5 | CASGLSTGNQETQYF
TRBJ2-1 | TRBD2 | TRBV30 | CAWSFPRLAGDYNEQFF
TRBJ1-1 | TRBD1 | TRBV7-2 | CASSLGYRGPENTEAFF
TRBJ2-1 | TRBD1 | TRBV5-1 | CASSWGQGASEQFF
TRBJ2-1 | . | TRBV28 | CASSLRANEQFF
TRBJ1-2 | . | TRBV9 | CASSSTSYGYTF
TRBJ2-5 | TRBD2 | TRBV6-6 | CASSTGVAGGLETQYF
TRBJ2-7 | TRBD2 | TRBV9 | CASSQAGGIDEQYF
TRBJ2-7 | . | TRBV2 | CASSELGLAIVYEQYF
TRBJ1-1 | . | TRBV6-1 | CASSDFLHQANTEAFF
TRBJ2-6 | . | TRBV7-9 | CASSNRQNSGANVLTF
TRBJ2-3 | TRBD2 | TRBV28 | CASSLRSGAGESSDTQYF
TRBJ2-2 | . | TRBV5-6 | CASSLVGTGELFF
TRBJ2-7 | . | TRBV6-5 | CASSYSRGGEQYF
TRBJ2-7 | . | TRBV21-1 | CASSNGTSGSHEQYF
TRBJ2-1 | TRBD2 | TRBV9 | CASSPSGRGGNEQFF
TRBJ2-7 | . | TRBV27 | CASSTRAGSYEQYF
TRBJ2-5 | . | TRBV9 | CASSVGVTGQGETQYF
TRBJ2-7 | . | TRBV11-2 | CASSSSRGSYEQYF
TRBJ2-7 | . | TRBV2 | CASSPPEGQNYEQYF
TRBJ2-5 | . | TRBV7-2 | CASSSVDRRIQETQYF
TRBJ1-1 | . | TRBV4-2 | CASSQVGGGGEAFF
TRBJ2-3 | . | TRBV11-2 | CASSPGFSTSTDTQYF
TRBJ2-3 | TRBD2 | TRBV2 | CASGAGGPTDTQYF
TRBJ2-7 | TRBD2 | TRBV27 | CASSPSSGASYEQYF
TRBJ2-5 | . | TRBV5-1 | CASSYFYGGEETQYF
TRBJ1-1 | . | TRBV11-2 | CASSLVRVEGRRTEAFF
TRBJ1-2 | TRBD1 | TRBV5-4 | CASSNRGMYGYTF
TRBJ2-1 | . | TRBV11-2 | CASSLGIHVKYNEQFF
TRBJ2-1 | . | TRBV7-8 | CASSLPRTDRVGIEQFF
TRBJ2-1 | . | TRBV29-1 | CSGVPGRYNEQFF
TRBJ2-7 | . | TRBV19 | CASSIVRDGYEQYF
TRBJ2-2 | TRBD2 | TRBV7-4 | CASSWGLAGKWAGELFF
TRBJ1-2 | . | TRBV5-6 | CASSLVLDSTNYGYTF
TRBJ1-3 | . | TRBV2 | CAILALVGNTIYF
TRBJ1-5 | . | TRBV6-1 | CASSERARPQHF
TRBJ2-7 | TRBD2 | TRBV7-6 | CASSLVGGRDAYEQYF
TRBJ2-7 | . | TRBV7-6 | CASSLDEGVPYEQYF
TRBJ1-2 | TRBD1 | TRBV28 | CASSLFGTGEDYGYTF